Following are 23 T cell receptor beta chains from one sample sequenced in a study of cytomegalovirus exposure and HLA in healthy donors. TCRdb's copy holds only in-frame clones and misses some; the assay was immunoSEQ multiplex PCR. The sample carries approximately 160,000 clones, over 80% recorded once. Specimen: PBMCs. These receptor sequences come from a man aged 25-40 years in good health and CMV-seropositive.

The chain combines TRBV5-4 with TRBJ2-3; possibly TRBD2 for D (6 bases). Trimming removed 5 bases from V and 1 base from J, with 11 bases in between. Germline lookup yields CDR1 SGHNT and CDR2 YYREEE (reference sequence). This CDR3 has 14 amino acids. The CDR3 is CASRAGGGTDTQYF. In nucleotides, the CDR3 is TGTGCCAGCAGGGCCGGGGGTGGCACAGATACGCAGTATTTT.

The V gene is TRBV11-3, the J gene TRBJ2-1; 7 bases map to TRBD1. J lost 2 bases, V lost 11 bases, and 9 bases had no gene match. The germline gives CDR1 SGHNT, CDR2 YENEEA. The CDR3 sequence is 14 residues long. The CDR3 region is CARNWTGAYNEQFF. The CDR3 region has the DNA TGTGCCCGCAATTGGACAGGCGCCTACAATGAGCAGTTCTTC.

The chain is built from TRBV30 and TRBJ2-7; weak D call: TRBD1 (5 bases). V gave up 1 base and J gave up 2 bases, with 6 bases separating them. The CDR3 spans 12 residues. Per the germline V gene, CDR1 is GTSNPN and CDR2 is SVGIG (reference sequence). The CDR3 nucleotides read TGTGCCTGGAGTGAAGGGGCCTACGAGCAGTACTTC. It translates to CAWSEGAYEQYF.

This sequence joins TRBV6-1 and TRBJ1-6; no clear D. V shed 5 bases and J shed 7 bases, with 15 bases lying between them. CDR3 length: 15 residues. The V gene's germline CDR1 is MNHNS and CDR2 SASEGT. The DNA of the CDR3 is TGTGCCAGCAGTCAAAACGACGGAGCCAATTCACCCCTCCACTTT. Its protein is CASSQNDGANSPLHF.

CDR3 sequence: CASPSGRAKNIQYF. DNA of the CDR3: TGTGCCAGTCCCTCGGGGAGAGCCAAAAACATTCAGTACTTC. The chain joins TRBV19 to TRBJ2-4; tentatively, D is TRBD2 (5 bases). This CDR3 has 14 amino acids. In germline, CDR1 is LNHDA, CDR2 SQIVND (reference sequence). With 8 bases removed from V and 0 bases from J, the gap between germline ends came to 11 bases.

This sequence joins TRBV5-1 and TRBJ1-1; tentatively, D is TRBD1 (6 bases). Trimming pared 0 bases from V and 10 bases from J, leaving 13 bases between. CDR1 is SGHRS, CDR2 YFSETQ, per germline. The CDR3 covers 13 residues. CDR3 sequence reads: CASSLGLQGRAFF. The CDR3 DNA sequence: TGCGCCAGCAGCTTGGGATTACAGGGCCGAGCTTTCTTT.

This clone was detected only once. The V gene is TRBV18, the J gene TRBJ2-5, with D perhaps TRBD2 (5 bases). There are 17 residues in the CDR3. The ends were cut back, 3 bases at V and 1 base at J, with 18 bases in the middle. Per germline, CDR1 KGHSH and CDR2 LQKENI. The CDR3 DNA reads TGTGCCAGCTCACCTGGGCGGGCAGGTAATCTCCAAGAGACCCAGTACTTC. Translation: CASSPGRAGNLQETQYF.

This clone was detected ten times or more. V usage is TRBV5-6 and J usage is TRBJ1-3; the match to TRBD1 covers 11 bases. There are 16 residues in the CDR3. From germline, CDR1 is SGHDT and CDR2 YYEEEE. V lost 0 bases and J lost 3; bases outside the gene matches: 2. CDR3 amino acids: CASSLVGTGGGNTIYF. The CDR3 DNA is TGTGCCAGCAGCTTGGTTGGGACAGGGGGTGGAAACACCATATATTTT.

The chain links TRBV7-9 to TRBJ1-2, with 11 bases aligning to TRBD1. Germline CDR1 SEHNR, CDR2 FQNEAQ (reference sequence). This CDR3 spans 14 amino acids. The J segment lost 8 bases and the V segment lost 4 bases, leaving 6 bases of the junction unmatched. The CDR3 is CASSSTDRGHGYTF. The CDR3 DNA reads as TGTGCCAGCAGCTCGACGGACAGGGGGCACGGCTACACCTTC.

This chain uses TRBV5-8 with TRBJ2-3; the D is unclear. Trimming cost V 2 bases and J 0 bases, with 13 bases left between them. The CDR3 extends over 16 amino acids. Germline V lookup: CDR1 SGHTS, CDR2 YDEGEE. CDR3 nucleotides: TGTGCCAGCAGCTTTGCCGCGGCGGTCAGCACAGATACGCAGTATTTT. This gives the protein CASSFAAAVSTDTQYF. Full variable domain (remainder filled in from reference TRBV5-8 and TRBJ2-3): EAGVTQSPTHLIKTRGQQATLRCSPISGHTSVYWYQQALGLGLQFLLWYDEGEERNRGNFPPRFSGRQFPNYSSELNVNALELEDSALYLCASSFAAAVSTDTQYFGPGTRLTVL.

The chain recombines TRBV7-3 with TRBJ2-7; 8 bases are a match to TRBD1. Unmatched junction bases numbered 5, after V lost 4 bases and J lost 3 bases. Germline V gene data show CDR1 as SGHTA and CDR2 as FQGTGA. The CDR3 is 14 amino acids. CDR3 sequence reads: CASSSADRGYEQYF. The CDR3 DNA sequence: TGTGCCAGCAGCTCGGCCGACAGGGGCTACGAGCAGTACTTC.

J is TRBJ2-1 and V is TRBV4-1; D perhaps matches TRBD2 (6 bases). Looked up from germline, CDR1 is MGHRA and CDR2 is YSYEKL. The CDR3 has 15 residues. V was clipped by 1 base and J by 7 bases, with 14 bases between them. This CDR3 reads CASSQGTTRQNEQFF. In DNA, the CDR3 is TGCGCCAGCAGCCAAGGGACTACTCGGCAGAATGAGCAGTTCTTC.

The chain links TRBV2 to TRBJ2-7; possible D gene TRBD2, 5 bases. The CDR3 is 14 amino acids. Germline values: CDR1 SNHLY, CDR2 FYNNEI. With 5 bases removed from V and 0 bases from J, the gap between germline ends came to 11 bases. The CDR3 coding sequence is TGTGCCAGCAGTCTTGCGGGCAGCTCCTACGAGCAGTACTTC. The encoded protein is CASSLAGSSYEQYF.

The chain carries TRBV13 and TRBJ2-5, with D possibly TRBD1 on 6 matching bases. V dropped 0 bases and J dropped 1 base, with 6 bases sitting between them. The CDR3 length is 14 residues. Germline V gives CDR1 PRHDT, CDR2 FYEKMQ (reference sequence). The CDR3 here is CASSLGDSQETQYF. The CDR3 DNA is TGTGCCAGCAGCTTAGGGGACAGCCAAGAGACCCAGTACTTC.

This chain uses TRBV19 with TRBJ2-3; D is unclear. CDR1 is LNHDA, CDR2 SQIVND, per germline (reference sequence). The V end was cut by 5 bases, the J end by 5 bases, with 11 bases between. The CDR3 sequence is 13 residues long. The CDR3 region has the DNA TGTGCCAGTAGTGCCCCTATACTAGATACGCAGTATTTT. This translates into CASSAPILDTQYF.

The V call is TRBV27, the J call TRBJ2-1; weak D call: TRBD2 (7 bases). CDR3 size: 18 residues. Deletions cut 6 bases from V and 5 bases from J, with 26 bases between. Looked up from germline, CDR1 is MNHEY and CDR2 is SMNVEV (reference sequence). The CDR3 protein is CASSIKGGGTRANNEQFF. Here the CDR3 DNA reads TGTGCCAGCAGCATTAAGGGGGGGGGAACTCGAGCAAACAATGAGCAGTTCTTC.

The V gene is TRBV4-1, the J gene TRBJ1-1; TRBD1 aligns across 8 bases. Germline V gene sequence: CDR1 MGHRA, CDR2 YSYEKL. The CDR3 covers 15 residues. V shed 4 bases and J 4 bases; nucleotides not matched to a gene: 8. The CDR3 DNA sequence: TGCGCCAGCAGCCGACTACAGGGGGTTGTCACTGAAGCTTTCTTT. It codes for CASSRLQGVVTEAFF.

This clone occurred a few times. The chain has TRBV4-3 and TRBJ1-5; no definite D call. Trimming cost V 0 bases and J 2 bases, with 11 bases left between them. The germline gives CDR1 LGHNA, CDR2 YSLEER. The CDR3 length is 16 residues. The CDR3 protein is CASSQDLFQGNQPQHF. The CDR3 coding sequence is TGCGCCAGCAGCCAAGATCTATTCCAGGGCAATCAGCCCCAGCATTTT.

V gene TRBV7-2 combines with J gene TRBJ2-5, with TRBD2 as a possible D gene (7 bases). CDR1 and CDR2 (germline): SGHTA, FQGNSA. V gave up 4 bases and J gave up 4 bases, with 10 bases separating them. The CDR3 is 13 amino acids. For the CDR3, the DNA is TGTGCCAGCAGCTCCGGGGGGCGAGAGACCCAGTACTTC. It is translated as CASSSGGRETQYF.

A remark on this clone: Compared with germline, one end of the junction differs, possibly owing to a read error. This rearrangement joins TRBV7-7 to TRBJ2-5; 8 positions match TRBD1. CDR1 and CDR2 from the germline V gene are SSHAT and FNYEAQ (reference sequence). CDR3 length: 15 residues. The chain's CDR3 is CASSSGQGGQETQYF. In DNA form, the CDR3 reads TGTGCTAGCAGCTCCGGACAGGGTGGACAAGAGACCCAGTACTTC.

Comments on this clone: The sample holds other DNA sequences that translate to the same CDR3. The CDR3 region is CASSQGRGSYNEQFF. The CDR3 DNA is TGCGCCAGCAGCCAAGGACGGGGCTCCTACAATGAGCAGTTCTTC. The rearrangement uses TRBV4-1 and TRBJ2-1, with D possibly being TRBD2 (5 bases). The CDR3 has 15 amino acids. CDR1 and CDR2 from the germline V gene are MGHRA and YSYEKL. V lost 1 base and J 0 bases, leaving 7 bases between the germline ends.

V usage is TRBV19 and J usage is TRBJ1-2; D is possibly TRBD1 (6 bases). Between the trimmed V and J ends, which lost 6 bases and 6 bases, there was a span of 14 bases. Germline lookup yields CDR1 LNHDA and CDR2 SQIVND (reference sequence). The CDR3 covers 13 residues. CDR3 nucleotide sequence: TGTGCCAGTAGAACCGGACAGTTTCATGGCTACACCTTC. Amino acids: CASRTGQFHGYTF.

The chain recombines TRBV30 with TRBJ1-4; tentative D call: TRBD1 (5 bases). Germline V gene lookup returns CDR1 GTSNPN and CDR2 SVGIG (reference sequence). The V and J ends lost 1 base and 8 bases respectively, with 11 bases between them. This CDR3 spans 13 amino acids. CDR3 amino acids: CAWSGGVREKLFF. CDR3 DNA: TGTGCCTGGAGTGGGGGGGTGAGGGAAAAACTGTTTTTT.